These 7 T cell receptor beta chains originate from one sample sequenced in a study of cytomegalovirus exposure and HLA in healthy donors. The study ran its PCR with 60 Vbeta and 13 Jbeta primers. Profiling relied on immunoSEQ multiplex PCR, and the TCRdb table lists in-frame clones only, not all of them. Of about 180,000 clones in the sample, 60% to 85% were seen once. Sequenced material: PBMCs. The source is a male donor in good health and CMV-seronegative.

V gene TRBV6-5 combines with J gene TRBJ1-5, with 8 bases matching TRBD1. Germline values: CDR1 MNHEY, CDR2 SVGAGI. Losses at the gene ends were 6 bases for V and 2 bases for J; bases not matched to a gene: 6. This CDR3 spans 15 amino acids. The CDR3 region has the DNA TGTGCCAGCAGCGGGGACAGGTCCGGCAATCAGCCCCAGCATTTT. It codes for CASSGDRSGNQPQHF.

The chain is built from TRBV10-3 and TRBJ2-5; possible D gene TRBD2, 5 bases. This CDR3 region has 12 residues. The germline V gene encodes CDR1 ENHRY and CDR2 SYGVKD. The ends were cut back, 0 bases at V and 7 bases at J, with 6 bases in the middle. CDR3 protein: CAISESEGTQYF. CDR3 DNA: TGTGCCATCAGTGAGTCCGAGGGGACCCAGTACTTC.

The chain recombines TRBV6-1 with TRBJ1-6; 7 nucleotides align to TRBD1. The germline V gene encodes CDR1 MNHNS and CDR2 SASEGT. This CDR3 spans 16 amino acids. The V and J ends lost 4 bases and 7 bases, in that order; junction bases with no gene match: 10. The CDR3 region has the DNA TGTGCCAGCAGTGCAGTCTCCCGGGACAGAAATTCACCCCTCCACTTT. It codes for CASSAVSRDRNSPLHF.

CDR3 residues: CATGYSAGANVLTF. The CDR3 DNA reads as TGTGCCACCGGATATAGCGCTGGGGCCAACGTCCTGACTTTC. The chain combines TRBV28 with TRBJ2-6; possible D gene TRBD2, 5 bases. The V gene lost 10 bases and the J gene lost 2 bases, with 12 bases spanning the gap. The CDR3 totals 14 residues. The V gene's germline CDR1 is MDHEN and CDR2 SYDVKM.

This clone was detected only a few times. This chain connects TRBV2 to TRBJ1-1, with D unresolved. CDR1 SNHLY and CDR2 FYNNEI come from the germline V gene. V was pared by 6 bases and J by 7 bases, with 12 bases between. The CDR3 spans 12 residues. CDR3 protein: CASSSQVLEAFF. CDR3 in DNA: TGTGCCAGCAGCAGCCAGGTGCTTGAAGCTTTCTTT.

This chain joins TRBV6-5 and TRBJ1-2; a possible D gene is TRBD1 (5 bases). The CDR3 is 14 residues long. V was shortened by 2 bases and J by 5 bases, with 12 bases between the two germline ends. Per germline, CDR1 MNHEY and CDR2 SVGAGI. In DNA, the CDR3 is TGTGCCAGCAGTTACGCGGGGCTTGGGTATGGCTACACCTTC. Encoded protein: CASSYAGLGYGYTF.

The V gene is TRBV10-3, the J gene TRBJ2-2; 9 positions match TRBD1. Germline V gives CDR1 ENHRY, CDR2 SYGVKD. The CDR3 loop spans 17 amino acids. V was pared by 2 bases and J by 5 bases, with 9 bases of the junction left unmatched. CDR3 protein: CAISEEPGQGRTGELFF. The CDR3 DNA follows: TGTGCCATCAGTGAGGAACCGGGACAGGGTCGGACCGGGGAGCTGTTTTTT.